Sequencing of this TCR beta chain was carried out in a study of T cell changes during pregnancy in multiple sclerosis. Unmatched junction bases numbered 11, after V lost 2 bases and J lost 4 bases. Looked up from germline, CDR1 is MGHRA and CDR2 is YSYEKL. The CDR3 has 17 residues. Clones were sequenced by immunoSEQ multiplex PCR, and TCRdb holds only the in-frame ones, with some missing. Among about 110,000 clones listed, approximately 93% were seen once. The sample consisted of peripheral blood, taken after pregnancy. The sequence came from a female donor with multiple sclerosis, enrolled in a pregnancy study. This chain links TRBV4-1 with TRBJ2-3; 8 bases line up with TRBD2. Written as DNA, the CDR3 is TGCGCCAGCAGCCAACTAACGTCGAGCGGGGGAGCAGATACGCAGTATTTT. Its protein product is CASSQLTSSGGADTQYF.